These 24 T cell receptor beta chains were all obtained from the same sample, sequenced in a study of blood T cell repertoires in COVID-19 (TCRdb year 2020). The library was made by the immunoSEQ multiplex PCR assay. The source is immuneACCESS, and TCRdb retained only in-frame sequences with V and J called. Part of the clones is not carried over; for the studies checked, unresolved V genes explain less than half of this, and the remainder is unexplained. This sample gives 90,000 or so clones in total; around 88% of them show up just once. The ten largest clones capture around 17% of the sample. Specimen: peripheral blood. These TCRs come from an older woman with COVID-19, enrolled during active disease.

This clone was picked up one time. The chain is built from TRBV5-1 and TRBJ2-2, with a tentative D call TRBD2 (5 bases). The CDR3 loop spans 14 amino acids. Germline V gene sequence: CDR1 SGHRS, CDR2 YFSETQ. The germline V and J ends were trimmed by 3 bases and 4 bases, with 10 bases remaining between them. CDR3: CASSWEPPTGELFF. In DNA form, the CDR3 reads TGCGCCAGCAGCTGGGAGCCCCCCACCGGGGAGCTGTTTTTT.

The chain combines TRBV5-1 with TRBJ1-2, with 9 bases identical to TRBD1. V shed 5 bases and J 4 bases; nucleotides not matched to a gene: 9. Germline V gene lookup returns CDR1 SGHRS and CDR2 YFSETQ. There are 15 residues in the CDR3. DNA of the CDR3: TGCGCCAGCAGTGTCGGTCCGGGACAGGGCTATGGCTACACCTTC. This codes for CASSVGPGQGYGYTF. Filled out from reference TRBV5-1 and TRBJ1-2, the complete variable domain reads KAGVTQTPRYLIKTRGQQVTLSCSPISGHRSVSWYQQTPGQGLQFLFEYFSETQRNKGNFPGRFSGRQFSNSRSEMNVSTLELGDSALYLCASSVGPGQGYGYTFGSGTRLTVV.

This clone came up once. V gene TRBV4-3 combines with J gene TRBJ1-2; possibly TRBD1 for D (5 bases). The CDR3 is 14 residues long. The V end lost 4 bases, the J end lost 4 bases, and 13 bases lay between the germline ends. Germline CDR1 reads LGHNA; CDR2 reads YSLEER. CDR3 in DNA: TGCGCCAGCAGCCCTAGGGGATACGGCTATGGCTACACCTTC. It yields the protein CASSPRGYGYGYTF.

In DNA, the CDR3 is TGTGCCAGCAGCTTGGCCGCGTCCAAACTCTGGAACTATGGCTACACCTTC. Protein: CASSLAASKLWNYGYTF. V and J are TRBV5-4 and TRBJ1-2; no clear D gene. The CDR3 runs 17 residues. The ends were cut back, 0 bases at V and 2 bases at J, with 17 bases in the middle. Per germline, CDR1 SGHNT and CDR2 YYREEE (reference sequence).

This clone was seen a few times. The chain employs TRBV4-1 and TRBJ2-7; 10 nucleotides match TRBD1. V was clipped by 2 bases and J by 1 base; unmatched bases: 5. Germline CDR1 and CDR2: MGHRA and YSYEKL. The CDR3 runs 16 residues. CDR3 in amino acids: CASSQLPGQGSYEQYF. DNA of the CDR3: TGCGCCAGCAGCCAACTGCCGGGACAGGGGTCCTACGAGCAGTACTTC.

The chain recombines TRBV5-6 with TRBJ2-3; 7 nucleotides agree with TRBD2. V shed 7 bases and J 0 bases; nucleotides not matched to a gene: 5. CDR1 is SGHDT, CDR2 YYEEEE, per germline. There are 14 residues in the CDR3. CDR3 loop: CASGRGGSTDTQYF. The CDR3 nucleotides are TGTGCCAGCGGTCGCGGGGGAAGCACAGATACGCAGTATTTT.

This chain connects TRBV28 to TRBJ1-4; D is undetermined. This CDR3 contains 11 residues. The V gene lost 7 bases and the J gene lost 3 bases, with 3 bases spanning the gap. CDR1 MDHEN and CDR2 SYDVKM come from the germline V gene. CDR3 protein: CASTANEKLFF. CDR3 nucleotide sequence: TGTGCCAGCACTGCTAATGAAAAACTGTTTTTT.

This rearrangement joins TRBV10-3 to TRBJ2-3; D is unclear. The V gene's germline CDR1 is ENHRY and CDR2 SYGVKD. CDR3 length: 13 residues. V lost 7 bases to trimming and J lost 2 bases, with 10 bases between them. CDR3 nucleotide sequence: TGTGCCATCAATCCCAGCGCCACAGATACGCAGTATTTT. It translates to CAINPSATDTQYF.

Only one count was recorded for this clone. This rearrangement joins TRBV2 to TRBJ1-4; possibly TRBD1 for D (5 bases). Trimming removed 4 bases from V and 7 bases from J, with 13 bases in between. The germline gives CDR1 SNHLY, CDR2 FYNNEI. The CDR3 length is 14 residues. Written as DNA, the CDR3 is TGTGCCAGCAGTGCCGCAGGGTGGGGTGAAAAACTGTTTTTT. Its protein product is CASSAAGWGEKLFF.

DNA of the CDR3: TGTGCCAGCAGCCAGCTCCCGGGACTAGCGGGGGGGCCCCGAGATACGCAGTATTTT. It yields the protein CASSQLPGLAGGPRDTQYF. The chain has TRBV3-1 (or the pseudogene TRBV3-2) and TRBJ2-3, with 16 bases lining up with TRBD2. Looked up from germline, CDR1 is LGHDT and CDR2 is YNNKEL (reference sequence). The V segment lost 3 bases and the J segment 5 bases; nucleotides outside the gene matches: 11. The CDR3 is 19 residues long.

The genes are TRBV5-1 and TRBJ2-1, with 11 bases aligning to TRBD1. Germline CDR1 reads SGHRS; CDR2 reads YFSETQ. The J segment lost 8 bases and the V segment lost 4 bases, leaving 11 bases of the junction unmatched. The CDR3 has 16 residues. The CDR3 region is CASSTGQGEGGHEQFF. In DNA form, the CDR3 reads TGCGCCAGCAGCACGGGACAGGGGGAAGGAGGACATGAGCAGTTCTTC.

This clone was seen only once. The CDR3 bases are TGCGCCAGCAGCTTGGCAGGACAGGGCACTGAAGCTTTCTTT. Translated, it gives CASSLAGQGTEAFF. The J gene is TRBJ1-1, the V gene TRBV5-1; TRBD1 matches at 8 bases. V lost 0 bases, J lost 4 bases, and 2 bases stayed unmatched. Per the germline V gene, CDR1 is SGHRS and CDR2 is YFSETQ. The length of the CDR3 is 14 residues.

V and J are TRBV7-2 and TRBJ2-5; the D gene is possibly TRBD1 (6 bases). This CDR3 has 15 amino acids. The V gene's germline CDR1 is SGHTA and CDR2 FQGNSA. V was cut by 1 base and J by 4 bases, with 13 bases left in between. This chain's CDR3 is CASSLDQNRVETQYF. Written as DNA, the CDR3 is TGTGCCAGCAGCTTAGATCAAAACAGGGTAGAGACCCAGTACTTC.

The chain combines TRBV5-1 with TRBJ2-5, with 8 bases fitting TRBD2. CDR1 and CDR2 (germline): SGHRS, YFSETQ. The CDR3 spans 14 residues. Germline trimming cut 4 bases from V and 5 bases from J; bases unmatched to any gene: 7. CDR3 nucleotides: TGCGCCAGCAGCACCGGGACTAGTCCGGAGACCCAGTACTTC. As protein: CASSTGTSPETQYF.

The CDR3 region has the DNA TGTGCCAGCAGCACAAGGGGGGGTTACACGAACACTGAAGCTTTCTTT. Its translation: CASSTRGGYTNTEAFF. The V gene is TRBV7-9, the J gene TRBJ1-1, with D possibly matching TRBD1 (6 bases). Trimming left V 5 bases short and J 1 base short, with 17 bases between. The length of the CDR3 is 16 residues. Germline V lookup: CDR1 SEHNR, CDR2 FQNEAQ (reference sequence).

The chain links TRBV4-3 to TRBJ2-7; 11 nucleotides line up with TRBD1. The germline V gene encodes CDR1 LGHNA and CDR2 YSLEER. Germline trimming cut 1 base from V and 6 bases from J; bases unmatched to any gene: 8. The CDR3 has 16 residues. As DNA, the CDR3 is TGCGCCAGCAGCCAAGGCGTTGGGACAGGGGGACGCGAGCAGTACTTC. Translation gives CASSQGVGTGGREQYF.

This chain connects TRBV15 to TRBJ2-7; possible D gene TRBD1, 5 bases. CDR3 length: 15 amino acids. CDR1 LNHNV and CDR2 YYDKDF come from the germline V gene (reference sequence). Deletions cut 0 bases from V and 4 bases from J, with 13 bases between. The DNA of the CDR3 is TGTGCCACCAGCAGAGATGCAGACAGAAGTTACGAGCAGTACTTC. Translating gives CATSRDADRSYEQYF.

The chain recombines TRBV4-3 with TRBJ1-2, with a tentative D call TRBD1 (5 bases). The germline V and J ends were trimmed by 2 bases and 7 bases, with 17 bases remaining between them. The V gene's germline CDR1 is LGHNA and CDR2 YSLEER. The CDR3 loop spans 15 amino acids. The CDR3 reads CASSQQQGVMGGYTF. The CDR3 bases are TGCGCCAGCAGCCAACAGCAGGGTGTAATGGGTGGCTACACCTTC.

This rearrangement joins TRBV28 to TRBJ1-4; 7 bases align to TRBD1. This CDR3 contains 14 residues. V trimming: 5 bases; J trimming: 4 bases; junction bases outside the gene matches: 4. Germline V CDR1 and CDR2: MDHEN, SYDVKM. The CDR3: CASSGDSINEKLFF. The CDR3 DNA reads as TGTGCCAGCAGTGGGGACAGTATTAATGAAAAACTGTTTTTT. The full variable domain, with the rest looked up from reference TRBV28 and TRBJ1-4, is DVKVTQSSRYLVKRTGEKVFLECVQDMDHENMFWYRQDPGLGLRLIYFSYDVKMKEKGDIPEGYSVSREKKERFSLILESASTNQTSMYLCASSGDSINEKLFFGSGTQLSVL.

This chain connects TRBV11-2 to TRBJ1-1; 7 bases match TRBD1. V lost 1 base to trimming and J lost 5 bases; unmatched junction nucleotides: 7. The CDR3 runs to 15 residues. The V gene's germline CDR1 is SGHAT and CDR2 FQNNGV. This CDR3 is CASSLVWQGDTEAFF. CDR3 nucleotides: TGTGCCAGCAGCTTAGTATGGCAGGGGGATACTGAAGCTTTCTTT.

The CDR3 region is CASSTGNVQPQHF. As DNA, the CDR3 is TGTGCCAGCAGTACAGGGAATGTTCAGCCCCAGCATTTT. The chain has TRBV28 and TRBJ1-5; D is perhaps TRBD1 (6 bases). CDR1 MDHEN and CDR2 SYDVKM come from the germline V gene. The CDR3 sequence is 13 residues long. V lost 5 bases, J lost 6 bases, and 11 bases lay in between. The full variable domain, with the rest looked up from reference TRBV28 and TRBJ1-5, is DVKVTQSSRYLVKRTGEKVFLECVQDMDHENMFWYRQDPGLGLRLIYFSYDVKMKEKGDIPEGYSVSREKKERFSLILESASTNQTSMYLCASSTGNVQPQHFGDGTRLSIL.

Here the CDR3 reads CASSLGQPGNTIYF. CDR3 in DNA: TGCGCCAGCAGCTTGGGACAGCCAGGAAACACCATATATTTT. V is TRBV5-1 and J is TRBJ1-3; the D gene is possibly TRBD1 (5 bases). CDR3 length equals 14 residues. Trimming took 0 bases from V and 4 from J, leaving 8 bases between them. CDR1 and CDR2 from the germline V gene are SGHRS and YFSETQ.

The rearrangement joins TRBV14 to TRBJ1-2; D ambiguous. Trimming left V 2 bases short and J 5 bases short, with 12 bases between. The V gene's germline CDR1 is SGHDN and CDR2 FVKESK. This CDR3 region has 14 residues. The CDR3 region is CASSQSRSSYGYTF. The CDR3 DNA sequence: TGTGCCAGCAGCCAATCCCGGAGCAGTTATGGCTACACCTTC.

V usage is TRBV7-9 and J usage is TRBJ1-1, with unresolved D. V was pared by 5 bases and J by 11 bases, with 18 bases between. Germline loops: CDR1 SEHNR, CDR2 FQNEAQ (reference sequence). CDR3 length: 13 residues. This CDR3 is CASSKKPGSGAFF. The CDR3 nucleotides are TGTGCCAGCAGCAAAAAGCCGGGGAGTGGCGCTTTCTTT.